The clone carrying this TCR beta chain was observed a single time. The germline V gene encodes CDR1 SGHRS and CDR2 YFSETQ. Trimming took 3 bases from V and 1 from J; bases not matched to a gene: 3. CDR3 length: 15 amino acids. Measured with immunoSEQ multiplex PCR; TCRdb has only the in-frame clones, and not every one. Of fewer than 100,000 clones in the sample, about four fifths were seen once. This entry comes from a study of control samples from healthy donors and cancer patients. The clonotype comes from a woman in her sixties or seventies in good health. The specimen was blood. The chain combines TRBV5-1 with TRBJ1-1; 10 positions agree with TRBD1. The DNA for the CDR3 is TGCGCCAGCAGCTCACGGACAGGGGGGAACACTGAAGCTTTCTTT. It specifies CASSSRTGGNTEAFF. Complete variable domain (other parts from reference TRBV5-1 and TRBJ1-1): KAGVTQTPRYLIKTRGQQVTLSCSPISGHRSVSWYQQTPGQGLQFLFEYFSETQRNKGNFPGRFSGRQFSNSRSEMNVSTLELGDSALYLCASSSRTGGNTEAFFGQGTRLTVV.